The source of this TCR beta chain is a study of shared clonotypes between healthy human individuals. For the study at large: The study enrolled a couple of women and three men aged 18 to 49. Study-wide points: Some naive CD4 clonotypes, roughly 4.8%, turned up in common across several donors.

Division of CD4+ cells produced a CD45RA+ naive subset and a CD45RA-negative memory subset. The CDR3 has 15 residues. Germline values: CDR1 KGHSH, CDR2 LQKENI. V lost 1 base to trimming and J lost 0 bases, with 10 bases between them. The run depth of the assay was deep. Profiled with immunoSEQ multiplex PCR; TCRdb holds only in-frame clones, not every one. The sample carries over a million clones, over 95% recorded once. As for this clone: As yet, its antigen is unknown.

This clonotype originated in a man between 25 and 39 years old in good health. The sample was naive CD4+ T cells sorted from blood. Subset noted: CD45RA+ positively selected. This chain connects TRBV18 to TRBJ2-7, with D possibly being TRBD2 (5 bases). The CDR3 DNA sequence: TGTGCCAGCTCACCACGGGGTACTAGCTCCTACGAGCAGTACTTC. It encodes CASSPRGTSSYEQYF. Based on the CDR3 plus reference TRBV18 and TRBJ2-7, the full variable domain is NAGVMQNPRHLVRRRGQEARLRCSPMKGHSHVYWYRQLPEEGLKFMVYLQKENIIDESGMPKERFSAEFPKEGPSILRIQQVVRGDSAAYFCASSPRGTSSYEQYFGPGTRLTVT.